This T cell receptor beta chain was sequenced during a study of T cells in Graves' hyperthyroidism and ophthalmopathy. Researchers took RNA transcripts and amplified the TCR beta CDR3 regions from them. First-round RT-PCR targeting the TCR CDR3 was performed with the HTBI primer set. TCRdb analysed the multiplex PCR reads with MiXCR anew, one entry per CDR3 protein. The sample has roughly 700,000 distinct CDR3 sequences, 35% seen once. The ends were cut back, 5 bases at V and 9 bases at J, with 7 bases in the middle. CDR1 and CDR2 (germline): SGHTA, FQGTGA. This CDR3 region has 10 residues. At least ten counts were recorded for this clonotype. Roughly 10 ml of fresh peripheral blood supplied the PBMCs.

V is TRBV7-3 and J is TRBJ2-5; D not resolved. The clonotype originates from a woman between 35 and 50 years old with Graves' hyperthyroidism. Specimen: blood. As DNA, the CDR3 is TGTGCCAGCAGCCCCCGGGCCCAGTACTTC. This gives the protein CASSPRAQYF.